Below are 9 T cell receptor beta chains sequenced from a single sample in a study of tumor-infiltrating lymphocytes in primary liver carcinoma. Unsorted whole blood served as the source of blood RNA, and germline DNA was extracted as well. A primer matching the constant region was used to make TCR beta cDNA from 500 to 650 ng of total RNA. ARM-PCR was slightly modified, and three nested multiplex PCR rounds with it gave rise to the TCR beta libraries. It was with TRBV1-TRBV30 forward primers and a C-beta reverse primer that the first two PCR rounds were run, at around 9 cycles each. TCRdb used MiXCR to reprocess the multiplex PCR reads, holding one entry per CDR3 protein. The data show 300,000 to 400,000 distinct CDR3 sequences, around three fifths seen once. Sequenced input: peripheral blood. The receptors here all came from a man aged 40-49 years with primary liver carcinoma and hepatitis B virus infection.

With respect to this clonotype: A read error is likely, as this CDR3 ends without the conserved phenylalanine or tryptophan. The chain links TRBV11-2 to TRBJ2-1; D not resolved. V was pared by 10 bases and J by 3 bases, with 22 bases between. Germline lookup yields CDR1 SGHAT and CDR2 FQNNGV. This CDR3 region has 16 residues. CDR3 in DNA: TGTGCCAACATCTTAGCCAGACGGAGCCTCTACAATGAGCAGTTCTCC. Translation: CANILARRSLYNEQFS.

This clonotype has a handful of counts. This sequence joins TRBV28 and TRBJ1-2, with a possible D match to TRBD1 (5 bases). V gave up 3 bases and J gave up 4 bases, with 9 bases separating them. CDR3 length: 13 amino acids. Germline loops: CDR1 MDHEN, CDR2 SYDVKM. Here the CDR3 DNA reads TGTGCCAGCAGTTTTGGGGGGTTCTATGGCTACACCTTC. It encodes CASSFGGFYGYTF.

With respect to this clonotype: At one boundary the junction diverges from the germline segment, which might be a read error. This chain uses TRBV28 with TRBJ2-3; 7 bases are shared with TRBD2. CDR3 length equals 23 residues. Germline V gene sequence: CDR1 MDHEN, CDR2 SYDVKM. The CDR3 coding sequence is TGTGTCAGCAGCCCCGGGATGAGTCTAGCGGAATTTTCCCCCCGCTCTAGCACAGATACGCAGTATTTT. Its translation is CVSSPGMSLAEFSPRSSTDTQYF.

This clonotype was seen only a few times. V is TRBV14 and J is TRBJ1-1; TRBD1 might be the D (5 bases). Germline CDR1 reads SGHDN; CDR2 reads FVKESK. CDR3 length equals 15 residues. V was trimmed by 3 bases and J by 2 bases, leaving 13 bases between them. This CDR3 reads CASSQVWGRNTEAFF. CDR3 DNA sequence: TGTGCCAGCAGCCAGGTATGGGGGAGAAACACTGAAGCTTTCTTT.

The chain has TRBV6-2 or TRBV6-3 and TRBJ2-5; D uncertain. The germline V and J ends were trimmed by 4 bases and 4 bases, with 4 bases remaining between them. There are 11 residues in the CDR3. Germline-derived CDR1 and CDR2 are MNHEY and SVGEGT. CDR3 sequence reads: CASSWTETQYF. The CDR3 nucleotides read TGTGCCAGCAGTTGGACAGAGACCCAGTACTTC.

A word on this clonotype: A read error may be the cause here, since a much bigger clone is one base away. The chain combines TRBV5-6 with TRBJ2-7; a weak D match, TRBD1 (6 bases). The germline V gene encodes CDR1 SGHDT and CDR2 YYEEEE. Trimming pared 4 bases from V and 2 bases from J, leaving 13 bases between. This CDR3 has 14 amino acids. CDR3 protein: CASSTATGAYEQYF. The CDR3 coding sequence is TGTGCCAGCAGCACAGCGACAGGAGCCTACGAGCAGTACTTC.

The chain joins TRBV11-2 to TRBJ1-5, with D possibly matching TRBD1 (6 bases). The CDR3 sequence is 14 residues long. V was pared by 7 bases and J by 3 bases, with 13 bases between. Per the germline V gene, CDR1 is SGHAT and CDR2 is FQNNGV. The CDR3 bases are TGTGCCAGCAACCTTGGGGACACCAATCAGCCCCAGCATTTT. Amino acids: CASNLGDTNQPQHF.

This chain connects TRBV11-3 to TRBJ2-2; 10 bases are shared with TRBD2. The J segment lost 4 bases and the V segment lost 7 bases, leaving 18 bases of the junction unmatched. The CDR3 runs 19 residues. The germline CDR1 and CDR2 sequences are SGHNT and YENEEA. Here the CDR3 reads CASTFGRTSGPWTTGELFF. The CDR3 DNA reads as TGTGCCAGCACCTTTGGAAGGACTAGCGGTCCGTGGACCACCGGGGAGCTGTTTTTT.

Worth noting for this clonotype: A much more abundant neighbour one base away suggests this may be a read error. The chain recombines TRBV12-3 or TRBV12-4 with TRBJ1-6; 7 bases are a match to TRBD1. CDR3 length: 14 amino acids. In DNA, the CDR3 is TGTGCCAGCAGTTTTTCACAGGGGAATTCACCCCTCCGCTTT. Encoded protein: CASSFSQGNSPLRF.